Shown below are 23 T cell receptor beta chains from a single sample sequenced in a study of blood T cells in healthy people across ages. A J-beta primer mix and a sample-barcoded 5' primer were used in a second PCR of about 6 to 12 cycles. TCRdb redid the calling of the 5' RACE reads with MiXCR, one entry per CDR3 protein. The sample contains around 1.7 million distinct CDR3 sequences, approximately 30% of which appear only once. Material: blood. Receptor source: a woman in her thirties in good health.

V usage is TRBV6-1 and J usage is TRBJ1-2; no clear D. The length of the CDR3 is 14 residues. The germline gives CDR1 MNHNS, CDR2 SASEGT. V was clipped by 1 base and J by 0 bases, with 6 bases between them. The CDR3 loop is CASSEGGTNYGYTF. Here the CDR3 DNA reads TGTGCCAGCAGTGAAGGGGGAACTAACTATGGCTACACCTTC.

This clonotype was counted at least ten times. The rearrangement links TRBV27 to TRBJ1-2, with D possibly being TRBD1 (5 bases). The V gene lost 8 bases and the J gene lost 4 bases, with 8 bases spanning the gap. The CDR3 is 11 amino acids. The germline V gene has CDR1 MNHEY and CDR2 SMNVEV (reference sequence). The CDR3 bases are TGTGCCAGCGGTAGGGGCTATGGCTACACCTTC. Translated: CASGRGYGYTF.

This clonotype was recorded many times. CDR3 sequence reads: CASATQGTKETQYF. CDR3 DNA: TGTGCCAGCGCTACTCAGGGGACAAAAGAGACCCAGTACTTC. The chain couples TRBV7-2 to TRBJ2-5; D might be TRBD1 (6 bases). CDR3 length: 14 residues. Germline V gene sequence: CDR1 SGHTA, CDR2 FQGNSA. Deletions cut 8 bases from V and 3 bases from J, with 16 bases between. Together with reference TRBV7-2 and TRBJ2-5, the CDR3 gives the full variable domain: GAGVSQSPSNKVTEKGKDVELRCDPISGHTALYWYRQSLGQGLEFLIYFQGNSAPDKSGLPSDRFSAERTGGSVSTLTIQRTQQEDSAVYLCASATQGTKETQYFGPGTRLLVL.

This chain joins TRBV7-9 and TRBJ1-1; TRBD1 might be the D (5 bases). The germline V and J ends were trimmed by 5 bases and 7 bases, with 23 bases remaining between them. This CDR3 is 16 amino acids long. CDR1 is SEHNR and CDR2 is FQNEAQ in the germline V gene (reference sequence). The chain's CDR3 is CASSTHRQRKPFEAFF. The CDR3 DNA reads as TGTGCCAGCAGCACACACAGACAGCGCAAGCCCTTTGAAGCTTTCTTT.

The chain links TRBV6-5 to TRBJ2-3, with 11 bases fitting TRBD2. CDR1 MNHEY and CDR2 SVGAGI come from the germline V gene. The length of the CDR3 is 16 residues. Trimming cost V 5 bases and J 5 bases; bases outside gene matches: 9. The CDR3 protein is CASSLQGGTSGDTQYF. As DNA, the CDR3 is TGTGCCAGCAGTCTACAGGGGGGGACTAGCGGAGATACGCAGTATTTT.

The gene calls are TRBV14 and TRBJ2-7; 9 bases fit TRBD1. Looked up from germline, CDR1 is SGHDN and CDR2 is FVKESK. The ends lost 4 bases at V and 3 bases at J; junction bases unmatched: 10. The CDR3 has 16 residues. In DNA form, the CDR3 reads TGTGCCAGCAGCCCATCCGGGACAGGGATCCTCTACGAGCAGTACTTC. It yields the protein CASSPSGTGILYEQYF.

This clonotype was counted many times. Relative to the germline gene, one junction end is altered; a read error may explain this. The chain has TRBV5-1 and TRBJ1-2, with 8 bases fitting TRBD1. Germline CDR1 is SGHRS and CDR2 is YFSETQ. CDR3 size: 15 residues. The CDR3 is CASRTGQGFNSGYTF. The CDR3 nucleotides read TGCGCCAGCAGAACCGGACAGGGCTTCAACTCTGGCTACACCTTC.

V and J are TRBV7-3 and TRBJ2-2, with 9 bases identical to TRBD1. The V gene end was trimmed by 4 bases and the J gene end by 2 bases; junction bases not matched to a gene: 2. The germline gives CDR1 SGHTA, CDR2 FQGTGA. The CDR3 is 15 amino acids. CDR3: CASSWTGANTGELFF. The DNA of the CDR3 is TGTGCCAGCAGCTGGACAGGGGCCAACACCGGGGAGCTGTTTTTT.

The rearrangement links TRBV28 to TRBJ1-2; the D gene is possibly TRBD1 (5 bases). Germline V CDR1 and CDR2: MDHEN, SYDVKM. Trimming pared 3 bases from V and 4 bases from J, leaving 9 bases between. The CDR3 is 13 residues long. CDR3: CASSFSQGYGYTF. Written as DNA, the CDR3 is TGTGCCAGCAGTTTCTCTCAGGGCTATGGCTACACCTTC.

This clonotype was observed a few times. The chain links TRBV5-4 to TRBJ1-2, with D possibly TRBD1 on 5 matching bases. CDR3 length equals 15 residues. Germline CDR1 and CDR2: SGHNT and YYREEE (reference sequence). Trimming took off 4 bases at V and 3 bases at J, with 16 bases between the two ends. The CDR3 is CASSQGARADYGYTF. DNA of the CDR3: TGTGCCAGCAGCCAGGGAGCAAGGGCTGACTATGGCTACACCTTC.

This chain joins TRBV24-1 and TRBJ2-6, with unresolved D. V was trimmed by 9 bases and J by 6 bases, leaving 20 bases between them. CDR3 length: 16 residues. From germline, CDR1 is KGHDR and CDR2 SFDVKD. The CDR3 DNA reads TGTGCCACCCTTGGCGGCAGGCCCTCTTTGGCCAACGTCCTGACTTTC. Translation: CATLGGRPSLANVLTF.

The table lists this clonotype with many counts. V and J are TRBV20-1 and TRBJ2-7; 8 nucleotides align to TRBD1. The germline CDR1 and CDR2 sequences are DFQATT and SNEGSKA (reference sequence). The CDR3 length is 15 residues. Trimming cost V 0 bases and J 7 bases; bases outside gene matches: 11. The DNA for the CDR3 is TGCAGTGCTAGAGATCGGGCAGGGGGCTTAGGGGAGCAGTACTTC. The encoded protein is CSARDRAGGLGEQYF.

The rearrangement joins TRBV5-6 to TRBJ2-1; D assignment may be TRBD1 or TRBD2 (5 bases each). This CDR3 has 12 amino acids. V was cut by 10 bases and J by 7 bases, with 15 bases left in between. Germline assignment: CDR1 SGHDT and CDR2 YYEEEE. CDR3 region: CAGTRSENEQFF. The CDR3 coding sequence is TGTGCCGGGACCCGGAGTGAGAATGAGCAGTTCTTC.

The chain has TRBV5-5 and TRBJ2-7; D not certain. Trimming left V 4 bases short and J 2 bases short, with 16 bases between. Looked up from germline, CDR1 is SGHKS and CDR2 is YYEKEE (reference sequence). This CDR3 spans 15 amino acids. CDR3 amino acids: CASSPRVGQTYEQYF. The CDR3 nucleotides read TGTGCCAGCAGCCCTCGGGTAGGGCAGACCTACGAGCAGTACTTC.

This clonotype has only a few counts. The V call is TRBV7-9, the J call TRBJ2-4; D remains ambiguous. This CDR3 has 15 residues. Germline CDR1 is SEHNR and CDR2 is FQNEAQ (reference sequence). With 1 base removed from V and 0 bases from J, the gap between germline ends came to 7 bases. The CDR3 region has the DNA TGTGCCAGCAGCTTAGGCATGTTAGCCAAAAACATTCAGTACTTC. Translated, it gives CASSLGMLAKNIQYF.

This clonotype showed up just a few times. The rearrangement joins TRBV5-1 to TRBJ2-5; D could derive from TRBD1 or TRBD2 (6 bases each). CDR1 is SGHRS and CDR2 is YFSETQ in the germline V gene. This CDR3 is built from 16 residues. Deletions cut 0 bases from V and 5 bases from J, with 17 bases between. The CDR3 loop is CASSLDGGGSWETQYF. The CDR3 DNA reads as TGCGCCAGCAGCTTGGACGGAGGGGGTTCCTGGGAGACCCAGTACTTC.

This chain links TRBV20-1 with TRBJ2-2; 10 nucleotides line up with TRBD2. With 3 bases clipped from V and 2 bases from J, the junction kept 3 bases outside the gene matches. CDR3 length: 15 amino acids. From germline, CDR1 is DFQATT and CDR2 SNEGSKA (reference sequence). The CDR3 DNA sequence: TGCAGTGCTAGCAGCGGGGGGGCCAACACCGGGGAGCTGTTTTTT. Translated, it gives CSASSGGANTGELFF.

The gene calls are TRBV12-3 or TRBV12-4 and TRBJ1-2; D might be TRBD1 (5 bases). With 7 bases removed from V and 8 bases from J, the gap between germline ends came to 17 bases. The CDR3 is made up of 13 amino acids. The CDR3 here is CASTYGGLGGYTF. DNA of the CDR3: TGTGCCAGCACCTACGGGGGGTTGGGCGGCTACACCTTC.

V and J are TRBV20-1 and TRBJ2-1; 11 nucleotides agree with TRBD2. With 1 base clipped from V and 8 bases from J, the junction kept 16 bases outside the gene matches. The CDR3 extends over 18 amino acids. The germline V gene encodes CDR1 DFQATT and CDR2 SNEGSKA (reference sequence). The CDR3 bases are TGCAGTGCTAGAGCTTCGACTAGCGGGGAGGGTGTCTGGTATGAGCAGTTCTTC. Translated: CSARASTSGEGVWYEQFF.

This clonotype has just a few counts. V and J are TRBV14 and TRBJ2-7; TRBD2 matches at 11 bases. Germline CDR1 is SGHDN and CDR2 is FVKESK. The CDR3 loop spans 17 amino acids. After removal of 1 base from V and 3 bases from J, the junction contained 8 bases not matched to a gene. CDR3 sequence: CASSQGRGLAAYYEQYF. As DNA, the CDR3 is TGTGCCAGCAGCCAAGGCAGGGGACTAGCGGCATACTACGAGCAGTACTTC. The whole variable domain, filled in from reference TRBV14 and TRBJ2-7, reads EAGVTQFPSHSVIEKGQTVTLRCDPISGHDNLYWYRRVMGKEIKFLLHFVKESKQDESGMPNNRFLAERTGGTYSTLKVQPAELEDSGVYFCASSQGRGLAAYYEQYFGPGTRLTVT.

This clonotype was recorded a few times. The junction differs from germline at one of its ends, possibly a read error. The V call is TRBV11-2, the J call TRBJ2-1, with 12 bases that match TRBD2. Germline-derived CDR1 and CDR2 are SGHAT and FQNNGV. This CDR3 region has 18 residues. CDR3 sequence (DNA): TGTGCCTGCAGCCCAACCTCTAGCGGGGGGGTCGTCTACAATGAGCAGTTCTTC. As protein: CACSPTSSGGVVYNEQFF.

This clonotype was detected ten times or more. This chain uses TRBV29-1 with TRBJ2-1, with 7 bases aligning to TRBD1. The CDR3 contains 13 residues. With 4 bases clipped from V and 4 bases from J, the junction kept 4 bases outside the gene matches. Germline V gene sequence: CDR1 SQVTM, CDR2 ANQGSEA. The CDR3 here is CSVGDSEYNEQFF. The CDR3 DNA follows: TGCAGCGTTGGGGACAGCGAATACAATGAGCAGTTCTTC.

There are many counts of this clonotype. The chain couples TRBV20-1 to TRBJ2-3, with TRBD2 matching 8 bases. The CDR3 has 14 amino acids. CDR1 DFQATT and CDR2 SNEGSKA come from the germline V gene (reference sequence). V was clipped by 5 bases and J by 5 bases; unmatched bases: 9. This chain's CDR3 is CSADSGKGLDTQYF. CDR3 DNA sequence: TGCAGTGCTGATAGCGGGAAGGGTTTAGATACGCAGTATTTT.